There are many counts of the clone carrying this T cell receptor beta chain. Its target is not known. V was trimmed by 3 bases and J by 6 bases, leaving 15 bases between them. The germline V gene has CDR1 SGHTA and CDR2 FQGNSA. The CDR3 consists of 15 residues. TCRdb reprocessed the reads with MiXCR, giving one entry per CDR3 protein. Seen here are around 200,000 distinct CDR3 sequences, 35% to 40% observed once, and the top ten hold approximately 60%. The sample belongs to a study of T cell repertoires in cytomegalovirus infection. Across the study: Recently described HLA-C-restricted plus well-studied HLA-B-restricted CMV epitopes were used. From public TCR beta signatures came an indication of both CMV infection and matching HLA type. Findings of the study overall: Clonotypes of TCR beta that were HLA-C-restricted and CMV-specific dominated the ex vivo response. Adding up the frequency of public TCR beta families identified people who carried CMV plus the relevant HLA.

The receptor was derived from a human donor in good health (CMV status not recorded). Some clones in this sample may be carry-over from other donors' samples. Specimen: CD8+ T cells from cultured PBMCs, collected from culture after CMV antigen stimulation. The rearrangement joins TRBV7-2 to TRBJ2-1; tentative D call: TRBD1 (7 bases). The CDR3 is CASSFRGAGGNEQFF. In DNA form, the CDR3 reads TGTGCCAGCAGCTTCAGGGGGGCGGGTGGCAATGAGCAGTTCTTC.